The source of this T cell receptor (beta chain) is a study of CD8+CD57+ T cells in acquired aplastic anemia. Looking at the study overall: Sorted CD4+ and CD8+ cells yielded about 3 ug of DNA on average.

This clonotype is a singleton in its sample. Genomic DNA templated the TCR beta VDJ and CDR3 profiling. One entry per CDR3 protein, called by TCRdb with MiXCR from the reads. The profile shows some 200,000 distinct CDR3 sequences, under 50% of them singletons. This CDR3 contains 15 residues. CDR1 LNHDA and CDR2 SQIVND come from the germline V gene (reference sequence). The ends lost 5 bases at V and 8 bases at J; junction bases unmatched: 8. The authors sequenced patients whose flow cytometry had shown CD8+CD57+ cell expansion. No therapy was given to patients before blood sampling. Material for sequencing was sorted CD4+, CD8+, or CD8+CD57+ T cells (not recorded which) from PBMCs. The gene calls are TRBV19 and TRBJ1-6; 8 bases fit TRBD1. The receptor was isolated from a human donor with aplastic anemia. CDR3 DNA: TGTGCCAGTAGTCGCGGACAGGGCCGAGATTCACCCCTCCACTTT. Its protein is CASSRGQGRDSPLHF. The full variable domain, rest sourced from reference TRBV19 and TRBJ1-6, is DGGITQSPKYLFRKEGQNVTLSCEQNLNHDAMYWYRQDPGQGLRLIYYSQIVNDFQKGDIAEGYSVSREKKESFPLTVTSAQKNPTAFYLCASSRGQGRDSPLHFGNGTRLTVT.